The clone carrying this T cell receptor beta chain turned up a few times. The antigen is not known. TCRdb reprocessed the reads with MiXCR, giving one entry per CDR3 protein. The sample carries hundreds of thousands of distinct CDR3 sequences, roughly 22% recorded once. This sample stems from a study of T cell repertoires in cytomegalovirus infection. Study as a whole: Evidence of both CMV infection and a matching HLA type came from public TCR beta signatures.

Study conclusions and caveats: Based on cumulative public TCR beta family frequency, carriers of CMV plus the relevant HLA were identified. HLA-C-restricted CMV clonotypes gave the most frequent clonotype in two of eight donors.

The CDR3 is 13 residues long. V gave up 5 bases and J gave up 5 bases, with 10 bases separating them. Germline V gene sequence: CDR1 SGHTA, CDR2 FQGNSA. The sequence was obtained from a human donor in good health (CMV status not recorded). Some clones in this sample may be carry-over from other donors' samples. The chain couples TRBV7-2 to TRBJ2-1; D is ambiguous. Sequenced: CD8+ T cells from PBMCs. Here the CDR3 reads CASSHPTDNEQFF. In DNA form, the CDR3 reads TGTGCCAGCAGCCACCCAACCGACAATGAGCAGTTCTTC.